This is a list of T cell receptor beta chains from one sample in a study of regulatory T cells in long-lasting Graves disease. TCRdb reanalysed the multiplex PCR reads using MiXCR and keeps one entry per CDR3 protein. Here the sample spans a few hundred thousand distinct CDR3 sequences, about 17% being singletons. Another study also made use of these data, one on T cells in Graves' hyperthyroidism and ophthalmopathy.

Here the sequenced sample was peripheral blood mononuclear cells (PBMCs), taken at new diagnosis, from a patient treated with antithyroid drugs. These TCRs come from a woman aged 18-29 years with Graves disease. Each CDR3 is given with its conserved first and last residue. The D gene is left open where the match is weak. Clone size is given for some rows only: seen once, a few or many times, or a class if the clone is expanded.

CDR3aa: CSATGVLDSRALAFF
CDR3nt: TGCAGTGCTACTGGAGTGCTTGATTCGCGGGCCTTAGCTTTCTTT
j_gene: TRBJ1-1
v_gene: TRBV20-1
abundance: .
d_gene: .

CDR3aa: CASSSRDREKETQYF
CDR3nt: TGTGCCAGCAGCTCCCGGGACCGGGAAAAAGAGACCCAGTACTTC
j_gene: TRBJ2-5
v_gene: TRBV13
abundance: many
d_gene: .

CDR3aa: CASSLVQTGGVYF
CDR3nt: TGTGCCAGCAGCTTAGTTCAGACAGGGGGAGTGTACTTC
j_gene: TRBJ2-7
v_gene: TRBV11-2
abundance: many
d_gene: TRBD1

CDR3aa: CASSLGADFVYGYTF
CDR3nt: TGTGCCAGCAGCTTAGGGGCAGACTTCGTCTATGGCTACACCTTC
j_gene: TRBJ1-2
v_gene: TRBV7-3
abundance: many
d_gene: .

CDR3aa: CASSSETSPLYEQYF
CDR3nt: TGCGCCAGCAGCTCGGAAACCTCCCCCCTCTACGAGCAGTACTTC
j_gene: TRBJ2-7
v_gene: TRBV5-1
abundance: many
d_gene: .

CDR3aa: CASSNPFGGETDTQYF
CDR3nt: TGTGCCAGCTCAAACCCTTTCGGGGGCGAGACAGATACGCAGTATTTT
j_gene: TRBJ2-3
v_gene: TRBV18
abundance: many
d_gene: .

CDR3aa: CASGDRGPTEAFF
CDR3nt: TGTGCCAGCGGGGACAGGGGGCCCACTGAAGCTTTCTTT
j_gene: TRBJ1-1
v_gene: TRBV28
abundance: many
d_gene: TRBD1

CDR3aa: CASRGTGADEQFF
CDR3nt: TGCGCCAGCAGGGGCACAGGGGCCGATGAGCAGTTCTTC
j_gene: TRBJ2-1
v_gene: TRBV10-1
abundance: .
d_gene: TRBD1

CDR3aa: CASSPVGTFTGELFF
CDR3nt: TGTGCCAGTAGTCCAGTGGGGACCTTCACCGGGGAGCTGTTTTTT
j_gene: TRBJ2-2
v_gene: TRBV19
abundance: few
d_gene: .

CDR3aa: CASSTSGGVDEQFF
CDR3nt: TGCGCCAGCTCTACTAGCGGGGGTGTCGATGAGCAGTTCTTC
j_gene: TRBJ2-1
v_gene: TRBV10-2
abundance: many
d_gene: TRBD2

CDR3aa: CASSFLAGGTDTQYF
CDR3nt: TGTGCCAGCAGCTTCCTCGCGGGGGGAACAGATACGCAGTATTTT
j_gene: TRBJ2-3
v_gene: TRBV5-8
abundance: few
d_gene: TRBD2

CDR3aa: CASSFSGNTEAFF
CDR3nt: TGTGCCAGCAGTTTTTCAGGGAACACTGAAGCTTTCTTT
j_gene: TRBJ1-1
v_gene: TRBV11-2
abundance: many
d_gene: .

CDR3aa: CASSAGLAGAGSYEQYF
CDR3nt: TGTGCCAGCAGCGCGGGACTAGCGGGAGCTGGCTCCTACGAGCAGTACTTC
j_gene: TRBJ2-7
v_gene: TRBV9
abundance: .
d_gene: TRBD2

CDR3aa: CASSHTRGRTNFRYEQYF
CDR3nt: TGTGCCAGCAGCCATACCCGCGGGAGGACAAACTTTCGCTACGAGCAGTACTTC
j_gene: TRBJ2-7
v_gene: TRBV7-9
abundance: many
d_gene: TRBD2

CDR3aa: CASRDLGVPNYGYTF
CDR3nt: TGTGCCAGCCGAGATCTGGGAGTCCCTAACTATGGCTACACCTTC
j_gene: TRBJ1-2
v_gene: TRBV12-3/TRBV12-4
abundance: many
d_gene: .

CDR3aa: CSVKDRGGEKLFF
CDR3nt: TGCAGCGTTAAGGACAGGGGAGGTGAAAAACTGTTTTTT
j_gene: TRBJ1-4
v_gene: TRBV29-1
abundance: many
d_gene: TRBD1

CDR3aa: CATSAPGQGKGETQYF
CDR3nt: TGTGCCACCAGTGCCCCGGGACAGGGCAAAGGGGAGACCCAGTACTTC
j_gene: TRBJ2-5
v_gene: TRBV24-1
abundance: .
d_gene: TRBD1

CDR3aa: CASSLRDRGDEQFF
CDR3nt: TGTGCCAGCAGCCTCCGGGACAGGGGAGATGAGCAGTTCTTC
j_gene: TRBJ2-1
v_gene: TRBV7-2
abundance: many
d_gene: TRBD1

CDR3aa: CASSYSPTGIYYGYTF
CDR3nt: TGTGCCAGCAGTTACTCTCCCACAGGGATTTACTATGGCTACACCTTC
j_gene: TRBJ1-2
v_gene: TRBV6-5
abundance: .
d_gene: .

CDR3aa: CASSRPDRVDTEAFF
CDR3nt: TGTGCCAGCAGCCGACCCGACAGGGTTGACACTGAAGCTTTCTTT
j_gene: TRBJ1-1
v_gene: TRBV6-1
abundance: many
d_gene: TRBD1

CDR3aa: CASSIQGSEAFF
CDR3nt: TGTGCCAGTAGTATCCAGGGAAGCGAAGCTTTCTTT
j_gene: TRBJ1-1
v_gene: TRBV19
abundance: many
d_gene: .

CDR3aa: CASSGGTGVDYNEQFF
CDR3nt: TGTGCCAGCAGCGGGGGTACAGGGGTGGACTACAATGAGCAGTTCTTC
j_gene: TRBJ2-1
v_gene: TRBV9
abundance: many
d_gene: TRBD1

CDR3aa: CASSPGAGRKDQPQHF
CDR3nt: TGTGCCAGCAGCCCAGGGGCCGGTCGGAAGGATCAGCCCCAGCATTTT
j_gene: TRBJ1-5
v_gene: TRBV2
abundance: many
d_gene: .

CDR3aa: CASSREPTGVNCGYTF
CDR3nt: TGCGCCAGCAGTCGCGAACCGACAGGGGTTAACTGTGGCTACACCTTC
j_gene: TRBJ1-2
v_gene: TRBV4-1
abundance: .
d_gene: TRBD1

CDR3aa: CASSGARQYF
CDR3nt: TGTGCCAGCAGTGGTGCGAGGCAGTACTTC
j_gene: TRBJ2-7
v_gene: TRBV2
abundance: .
d_gene: .

CDR3aa: CASSPTASPLHF
CDR3nt: TGTGCCAGCAGTCCCACTGCTTCACCCCTCCACTTT
j_gene: TRBJ1-6
v_gene: TRBV2
abundance: many
d_gene: .

CDR3aa: CASSLGASGFYNEQFF
CDR3nt: TGCGCCAGCAGCTTGGGGGCTAGCGGATTCTACAATGAGCAGTTCTTC
j_gene: TRBJ2-1
v_gene: TRBV5-1
abundance: .
d_gene: TRBD2

CDR3aa: CASSLGGDLSYEQYF
CDR3nt: TGTGCTAGCAGCTTAGGCGGGGACCTCTCCTACGAGCAGTACTTC
j_gene: TRBJ2-7
v_gene: TRBV7-7
abundance: .
d_gene: .

CDR3aa: CAARYRKMNTEAFF
CDR3nt: TGTGCCGCACGGTACAGAAAAATGAACACTGAAGCTTTCTTT
j_gene: TRBJ1-1
v_gene: TRBV10-3
abundance: many
d_gene: .